Listed here are 29 T cell receptor beta chains from one sample, sequenced in a study of T-cell memory formation after mild COVID-19. TCRdb recomputed calls from the 5' RACE reads with MiXCR, one row per CDR3 protein. This sample has about 350,000 distinct CDR3 sequences, with approximately 14% found just once. Sequencing used PBMCs or a T cell subset sorted from them (not recorded which). The origin of the receptors is a man between 18 and 35 years old who had mild COVID-19 (a few samples of this study predate the infection). Cell type and time point are not known.

The V gene is TRBV28, the J gene TRBJ1-4, with unresolved D. Trimming left V 3 bases short and J 8 bases short, with 16 bases between. Germline CDR1 is MDHEN and CDR2 is SYDVKM. The CDR3 contains 15 residues. The chain's CDR3 is CASSLVGPPDEKLFF. CDR3 coding DNA: TGTGCCAGCAGTTTGGTGGGTCCTCCGGACGAAAAACTGTTTTTT.

The V and J genes are TRBV18 and TRBJ2-5; D perhaps matches TRBD1 (6 bases). The V end lost 8 bases, the J end lost 5 bases, and 9 bases lay between the germline ends. Germline V lookup: CDR1 KGHSH, CDR2 LQKENI. The CDR3 runs 11 residues. CDR3 sequence: CASHRDETQYF. CDR3 DNA sequence: TGTGCCAGCCACAGGGATGAGACCCAGTACTTC.

V is TRBV5-1 and J is TRBJ1-1, with D possibly TRBD1 on 5 matching bases. The V end lost 4 bases, the J end lost 1 base, and 14 bases lay between the germline ends. The CDR3 has 15 amino acids. Germline V gives CDR1 SGHRS, CDR2 YFSETQ. The CDR3 reads CASSLGVASNTEAFF. The CDR3, as DNA: TGCGCCAGCAGCCTAGGGGTCGCGTCGAACACTGAAGCTTTCTTT.

This chain links TRBV29-1 with TRBJ2-1; D remains ambiguous. V was clipped by 7 bases and J by 6 bases, with 22 bases between them. The CDR3 totals 15 residues. From germline, CDR1 is SQVTM and CDR2 ANQGSEA. CDR3 coding DNA: TGCAGCGCCGAACCCCTAGATCTCCGTGGCAATGAGCAGTTCTTC. This gives the protein CSAEPLDLRGNEQFF.

The chain couples TRBV20-1 to TRBJ2-7, with D hard to call. Germline V gene data show CDR1 as DFQATT and CDR2 as SNEGSKA (reference sequence). V was pared by 3 bases and J by 2 bases, with 5 bases between. The CDR3 runs 11 residues. CDR3 amino acids: CSASRTYEQYF. The DNA of the CDR3 is TGCAGTGCTAGTCGAACCTACGAGCAGTACTTC.

This clonotype appeared a few times. This chain joins TRBV24-1 and TRBJ2-2; D gene uncertain. CDR1 is KGHDR, CDR2 SFDVKD, per germline. With 4 bases removed from V and 5 bases from J, the gap between germline ends came to 13 bases. The CDR3 is 15 residues long. The CDR3 reads CATSEPGRRTGELFF. The CDR3 DNA follows: TGTGCCACCAGTGAACCCGGACGGCGGACCGGGGAGCTGTTTTTT.

Remarks on this clonotype: Sequence at one end of the junction differs from germline and may be a read error. This sequence joins TRBV15 and TRBJ1-2; D perhaps matches TRBD1 (5 bases). Germline V gene sequence: CDR1 LNHNV, CDR2 YYDKDF (reference sequence). The CDR3 length is 12 residues. The DNA of the CDR3 is TGTGACACCAGCAGAGACGACAGTGGCTACACCTTC. Its protein is CDTSRDDSGYTF.

This chain connects TRBV4-1 to TRBJ2-2; D is unclear. The V gene lost 3 bases and the J gene lost 8 bases, with 13 bases spanning the gap. Germline V gene lookup returns CDR1 MGHRA and CDR2 YSYEKL. This CDR3 has 14 residues. CDR3 in DNA: TGCGCCAGCAGCCATTCCAGCGTGGGTGGGGAGCTGTTTTTT. Translated: CASSHSSVGGELFF.

This clonotype has more than one count but fewer than ten. The CDR3 DNA reads as TGCGCCAGCAACCCCGGCCGGGGGAACACCGGGGAGCTGTTTTTT. It translates to CASNPGRGNTGELFF. V usage is TRBV5-1 and J usage is TRBJ2-2; perhaps TRBD2 as D (5 bases). This CDR3 spans 15 amino acids. V shed 6 bases and J shed 1 base, with 13 bases lying between them. Germline CDR1 and CDR2: SGHRS and YFSETQ.

This chain links TRBV7-3 with TRBJ2-2; TRBD2 matches at 9 bases. The V segment lost 2 bases and the J segment 2 bases; nucleotides outside the gene matches: 6. This CDR3 region has 17 residues. Germline V gives CDR1 SGHTA, CDR2 FQGTGA. Here the CDR3 DNA reads TGTGCCAGCAGCTTACTAGCGGGGCCCTTCAACACCGGGGAGCTGTTTTTT. Its translation: CASSLLAGPFNTGELFF. Full variable domain (rest looked up from reference TRBV7-3 and TRBJ2-2): GAGVSQTPSNKVTEKGKYVELRCDPISGHTALYWYRQSLGQGPEFLIYFQGTGAADDSGLPNDRFFAVRPEGSVSTLKIQRTERGDSAVYLCASSLLAGPFNTGELFFGEGSRLTVL.

The J gene is TRBJ2-3, the V gene TRBV20-1; TRBD1 agrees at 7 bases. The CDR3 runs 14 residues. Unmatched junction bases numbered 3, after V lost 3 bases and J lost 0 bases. The V gene's germline CDR1 is DFQATT and CDR2 SNEGSKA (reference sequence). CDR3 region: CSARRDRSTDTQYF. The CDR3 DNA sequence: TGCAGTGCTAGGAGGGACAGAAGCACAGATACGCAGTATTTT.

This clonotype showed up many times. This chain links TRBV4-2 with TRBJ2-1, with 10 bases identical to TRBD2. Trimming removed 0 bases from V and 9 bases from J; junction bases left unmatched: 11. CDR1 is LGHNA, CDR2 YNFKEQ, per germline. This CDR3 contains 17 residues. The CDR3 is CASSQDSGSGGISEQFF. CDR3 sequence (DNA): TGTGCCAGCAGCCAAGATAGTGGTAGCGGGGGGATCAGTGAGCAGTTCTTC.

In this sample, this clonotype turned up a few times. J is TRBJ1-1 and V is TRBV7-2; D is unresolved. Between the trimmed V and J ends, which lost 5 bases and 7 bases, there was a span of 14 bases. CDR1 is SGHTA and CDR2 is FQGNSA in the germline V gene. The CDR3 contains 13 residues. The CDR3: CASSARRLVEAFF. CDR3 nucleotide sequence: TGTGCCAGCAGCGCCCGTCGCCTCGTTGAAGCTTTCTTT.

This clonotype has a handful of counts. This chain connects TRBV12-5 to TRBJ1-2; 9 bases match TRBD1. Losses at the gene ends were 6 bases for V and 1 base for J; bases not matched to a gene: 6. The CDR3 has 15 residues. CDR1 and CDR2 from the germline V gene are LGHNT and FRNRAP. The CDR3 is CASGTGTGINYGYTF. In nucleotides, the CDR3 is TGTGCTAGTGGCACCGGGACAGGGATTAACTATGGCTACACCTTC.

This clonotype was counted between two and nine times. The chain uses TRBV4-3 and TRBJ2-2; TRBD2 matches at 11 bases. The ends lost 6 bases at V and 5 bases at J; junction bases unmatched: 5. Per the germline V gene, CDR1 is LGHNA and CDR2 is YSLEER. The CDR3 consists of 15 residues. The CDR3 sequence: CASSYSGGGTGELFF. The DNA for the CDR3 is TGCGCCAGCAGTTATAGCGGGGGGGGAACCGGGGAGCTGTTTTTT.

The chain is built from TRBV7-8 and TRBJ2-3; 7 positions match TRBD2. V gave up 2 bases and J gave up 2 bases; unmatched junction bases: 7. Germline V gene data show CDR1 as SGHVS and CDR2 as FQNEAQ. The CDR3 runs to 16 residues. The CDR3 is CASSLLLRGVTDTQYF. The CDR3 DNA sequence: TGTGCCAGCAGCTTACTTTTACGGGGGGTCACAGATACGCAGTATTTT. Together with reference TRBV7-8 and TRBJ2-3, the CDR3 gives the full variable domain: GAGVSQSPRYKVAKRGQDVALRCDPISGHVSLFWYQQALGQGPEFLTYFQNEAQLDKSGLPSDRFFAERPEGSVSTLKIQRTQQEDSAVYLCASSLLLRGVTDTQYFGPGTRLTVL.

The chain joins TRBV9 to TRBJ2-7; 7 bases map to TRBD2. CDR3 length equals 15 residues. CDR1 and CDR2 (germline): SGDLS, YYNGEE. J was trimmed by 4 bases and V by 3 bases; bases with no gene match: 10. For the CDR3, the DNA is TGTGCCAGCAGCGCTCTATCGGGAGGCTGGTACGAGCAGTACTTC. Translation: CASSALSGGWYEQYF. Complete variable domain (other parts from reference TRBV9 and TRBJ2-7): DSGVTQTPKHLITATGQRVTLRCSPRSGDLSVYWYQQSLDQGLQFLIQYYNGEERAKGNILERFSAQQFPDLHSELNLSSLELGDSALYFCASSALSGGWYEQYFGPGTRLTVT.

This clonotype was seen only a few times. The CDR3: CSVAQGADEKLFF. The CDR3 nucleotides read TGCAGCGTTGCACAGGGGGCGGATGAAAAACTGTTTTTT. The chain uses TRBV29-1 and TRBJ1-4, with TRBD1 matching 9 bases. The CDR3 covers 13 residues. CDR1 is SQVTM, CDR2 ANQGSEA, per germline. J lost 6 bases, V lost 4 bases, and 3 bases had no gene match.

This clonotype was observed at least ten times. This chain links TRBV5-1 with TRBJ2-1; 7 positions match TRBD2. This CDR3 has 13 residues. V lost 6 bases, J lost 3 bases, and 3 bases stayed unmatched. Germline assignment: CDR1 SGHRS and CDR2 YFSETQ. The CDR3 protein is CASTAGDYNEQFF. CDR3 sequence (DNA): TGCGCCAGCACGGCGGGGGACTACAATGAGCAGTTCTTC.

J is TRBJ1-5 and V is TRBV6-4; D perhaps matches TRBD1 (5 bases). Trimming cost V 4 bases and J 7 bases, with 20 bases left between them. Germline-derived CDR1 and CDR2 are MRHNA and SNTAGT. The length of the CDR3 is 16 residues. The CDR3 DNA sequence: TGTGCCAGCAGTGTTCGGGGGGAATTGGCTGGACAGCCCCAGCATTTT. This encodes CASSVRGELAGQPQHF.

The chain employs TRBV11-2 and TRBJ2-1; D is unclear. The germline V gene has CDR1 SGHAT and CDR2 FQNNGV. The CDR3 sequence is 14 residues long. V lost 1 base and J lost 10, with 14 bases in between. The CDR3 coding sequence is TGTGCCAGCAGCTTAGGCTCTCTACTACGGGAGCAGTTCTTC. Translated, it gives CASSLGSLLREQFF. Based on the CDR3 plus reference TRBV11-2 and TRBJ2-1, the full variable domain is EAGVAQSPRYKIIEKRQSVAFWCNPISGHATLYWYQQILGQGPKLLIQFQNNGVVDDSQLPKDRFSAERLKGVDSTLKIQPAKLEDSAVYLCASSLGSLLREQFFGPGTRLTVL.

A few counts support this clonotype. This chain connects TRBV9 to TRBJ2-5; TRBD2 matches at 7 bases. CDR3 length equals 14 residues. Germline CDR1 and CDR2: SGDLS and YYNGEE. V lost 4 bases, J lost 5 bases, and 8 bases stayed unmatched. CDR3 bases: TGTGCCAGCAGCCCCCAGCGGGGTGGGGAGACCCAGTACTTC. Its protein is CASSPQRGGETQYF.

The chain employs TRBV20-1 and TRBJ2-5; unclear D gene. With 0 bases removed from V and 4 bases from J, the gap between germline ends came to 12 bases. CDR1 and CDR2 (germline): DFQATT, SNEGSKA (reference sequence). This CDR3 is built from 14 residues. The CDR3 nucleotides read TGCAGTGCTAGAGAAATGAGATTCGGAGAGACCCAGTACTTC. This gives the protein CSAREMRFGETQYF.

This sequence joins TRBV6-5 and TRBJ2-3; D not certain. This CDR3 has 15 amino acids. Germline V gene data show CDR1 as MNHEY and CDR2 as SVGAGI. V lost 2 bases and J 1 base, leaving 10 bases between the germline ends. CDR3 DNA: TGTGCCAGCAGTTACGGGTCCGGGCGCACAGATACGCAGTATTTT. This encodes CASSYGSGRTDTQYF.

There are a few counts of this clonotype. The chain carries TRBV6-2 or TRBV6-3 and TRBJ2-7; 8 bases are a match to TRBD2. V was pared by 7 bases and J by 2 bases, with 1 base of the junction left unmatched. This CDR3 contains 12 residues. Germline loops: CDR1 MNHEY, CDR2 SVGEGT. The CDR3 spells CASTGGAYEQYF. The CDR3 coding sequence is TGTGCCAGCACGGGGGGGGCCTACGAGCAGTACTTC.

This clonotype was seen a few times. This chain uses TRBV11-2 with TRBJ2-3; TRBD2 matches at 8 bases. The ends lost 4 bases at V and 4 bases at J; junction bases unmatched: 7. CDR1 and CDR2 from the germline V gene are SGHAT and FQNNGV. The CDR3 loop spans 15 amino acids. The DNA of the CDR3 is TGTGCCAGCAGCTCGCCGGGACTAGGGGCAGATACGCAGTATTTT. It translates to CASSSPGLGADTQYF.

The CDR3 nucleotides are TGCAGTGCTTCTCTGGGGGGACCCTACGAGCAGTACTTC. Protein: CSASLGGPYEQYF. The rearrangement links TRBV20-1 to TRBJ2-7, with a possible D match to TRBD2 (6 bases). This CDR3 has 13 residues. V was cut by 5 bases and J by 2 bases, with 13 bases left in between. Germline V gene data show CDR1 as DFQATT and CDR2 as SNEGSKA (reference sequence).

There are a few counts of this clonotype. The chain couples TRBV11-2 to TRBJ1-1; D gene ambiguous. From germline, CDR1 is SGHAT and CDR2 FQNNGV. Trimming stripped 5 bases from V and 0 bases from J, with 7 bases between. The length of the CDR3 is 13 residues. The CDR3 protein is CASSQQMNTEAFF. The CDR3 DNA sequence: TGTGCCAGCAGCCAACAGATGAACACTGAAGCTTTCTTT.

The rearrangement joins TRBV19 to TRBJ1-2, with unresolved D. Per the germline V gene, CDR1 is LNHDA and CDR2 is SQIVND (reference sequence). The CDR3 totals 12 residues. Trimming took 7 bases from V and 4 from J, leaving 10 bases between them. In DNA, the CDR3 is TGTGCCAGTACGGAGGAGAGCTATGGCTACACCTTC. Its translation: CASTEESYGYTF. The full variable domain, its missing parts supplied by reference TRBV19 and TRBJ1-2, is DGGITQSPKYLFRKEGQNVTLSCEQNLNHDAMYWYRQDPGQGLRLIYYSQIVNDFQKGDIAEGYSVSREKKESFPLTVTSAQKNPTAFYLCASTEESYGYTFGSGTRLTVV.